These 12 T cell receptor beta chains were sequenced from one sample in a study of T cell repertoires in cytomegalovirus infection. TCRdb reprocessed the reads via MiXCR and lists one record per CDR3 protein. The sample holds hundreds of thousands of distinct CDR3 sequences, 24% seen once. Source material: CD8+ T cells from PBMCs. These receptors were taken from a human donor in good health (CMV status not recorded). Some clones in this sample may be carry-over from other donors' samples.

This CDR3 reads CASSLESSYTLNEQFF. Written as DNA, the CDR3 is TGTGCCAGCAGCTTAGAGTCCAGCTACACGCTCAATGAGCAGTTCTTC. This chain joins TRBV11-3 and TRBJ2-1; D is unclear. The CDR3 has 16 amino acids. V was pared by 0 bases and J by 6 bases, with 15 bases between. The germline V gene has CDR1 SGHNT and CDR2 YENEEA.

The chain uses TRBV20-1 and TRBJ2-7, with unresolved D. Germline V gene data show CDR1 as DFQATT and CDR2 as SNEGSKA (reference sequence). The CDR3 contains 13 residues. The V end was cut by 1 base, the J end by 2 bases, with 9 bases between. CDR3 residues: CSARARHPYEQYV. The CDR3 bases are TGCAGTGCTAGAGCCAGACACCCCTACGAGCAGTACGTC.

This clonotype has more than one count but fewer than ten. V and J are TRBV28 and TRBJ2-3; no definite D call. V gave up 5 bases and J gave up 2 bases, with 11 bases separating them. Germline values: CDR1 MDHEN, CDR2 SYDVKM. This CDR3 region has 14 residues. CDR3: CASSLDTHTDTQYF. The CDR3 coding sequence is TGTGCCAGCAGTCTAGACACCCACACAGATACGCAGTATTTT.

The sample holds a few counts of this clonotype. This sequence joins TRBV6-2 or TRBV6-3 and TRBJ1-2; TRBD1 agrees at 8 bases. Germline CDR1 is MNHEY and CDR2 is SVGEGT. The CDR3 runs 16 residues. With V trimmed by 2 bases and J by 6 bases, 11 bases remained unmatched. CDR3 in DNA: TGTGCCAGCAGTTACGGGTTCGGACAGGGAGAGGATGGCTACACCTTC. This codes for CASSYGFGQGEDGYTF.

This clonotype has ten or more counts. The chain recombines TRBV6-2 or TRBV6-3 with TRBJ1-5, with 10 bases that match TRBD1. J lost 6 bases, V lost 0 bases, and 5 bases had no gene match. There are 16 residues in the CDR3. CDR1 and CDR2 (germline): MNHEY, SVGEGT. The CDR3 loop is CASSYSSGTGVQPQHF. The CDR3 DNA reads as TGTGCCAGCAGTTACTCGAGTGGGACAGGGGTTCAGCCCCAGCATTTT.

This clonotype has ten or more counts. The chain uses TRBV27 and TRBJ2-7; D not certain. The germline V and J ends were trimmed by 2 bases and 3 bases, with 8 bases remaining between them. Germline values: CDR1 MNHEY, CDR2 SMNVEV (reference sequence). The CDR3 totals 13 residues. The CDR3 sequence: CASSLGSVYEQYF. The CDR3 DNA reads as TGTGCCAGCAGTTTAGGGTCAGTCTACGAGCAGTACTTC.

This clonotype has just a few counts. The rearrangement joins TRBV7-9 to TRBJ1-2; D is undetermined. V was trimmed by 4 bases and J by 9 bases, leaving 9 bases between them. The CDR3 has 11 amino acids. Looked up from germline, CDR1 is SEHNR and CDR2 is FQNEAQ (reference sequence). CDR3 residues: CASSSVMSYTF. CDR3 sequence (DNA): TGTGCCAGCAGCTCAGTAATGAGCTACACCTTC. Full variable domain (rest looked up from reference TRBV7-9 and TRBJ1-2): DTGVSQNPRHKITKRGQNVTFRCDPISEHNRLYWYRQTLGQGPEFLTYFQNEAQLEKSRLLSDRFSAERPKGSFSTLEIQRTEQGDSAMYLCASSSVMSYTFGSGTRLTVV.

Here the CDR3 reads CASSQEWRNTGELFF. The CDR3 bases are TGCGCCAGCAGCCAAGAGTGGCGGAACACCGGGGAGCTGTTTTTT. This chain uses TRBV4-1 with TRBJ2-2; D is ambiguous. Germline CDR1 is MGHRA and CDR2 is YSYEKL. This CDR3 comprises 15 residues. Trimming removed 0 bases from V and 1 base from J, with 6 bases in between.

This clonotype has only a few counts. This sequence joins TRBV20-1 and TRBJ1-2, with D unresolved. V was trimmed by 8 bases and J by 4 bases, leaving 11 bases between them. Germline loops: CDR1 DFQATT, CDR2 SNEGSKA (reference sequence). The CDR3 extends over 11 amino acids. CDR3 amino acids: CSSGVSYGYTF. CDR3 sequence (DNA): TGCAGTTCCGGGGTCAGCTATGGCTACACCTTC.

This clonotype was found many times. This chain connects TRBV10-3 to TRBJ1-6; no clear D gene. In germline, CDR1 is ENHRY, CDR2 SYGVKD. V lost 8 bases, J lost 0 bases, and 8 bases lay in between. The CDR3 covers 14 residues. The CDR3 nucleotides are TGTGCCATCCGGCGGGGCTCCTATAATTCACCCCTCCACTTT. Translating gives CAIRRGSYNSPLHF.

This clonotype was detected only a few times. The genes are TRBV11-1 and TRBJ2-7, with no clear D. CDR3 length equals 14 residues. Germline-derived CDR1 and CDR2 are SGHAT and FQDESV (reference sequence). The V end lost 2 bases, the J end lost 1 base, and 9 bases lay between the germline ends. CDR3 protein: CASSLRWESYEQYF. CDR3 DNA sequence: TGTGCCAGCAGCTTAAGGTGGGAATCCTACGAGCAGTACTTC.

This clonotype was picked up a small number of times. In DNA, the CDR3 is TGCAGCGTTGAAGAGACTAGTCAGTCCTACGAGCAGTACTTC. Protein sequence: CSVEETSQSYEQYF. The chain joins TRBV29-1 to TRBJ2-7; the D gene is possibly TRBD2 (6 bases). Trimming pared 0 bases from V and 1 base from J, leaving 10 bases between. The CDR3 covers 14 residues. Per the germline V gene, CDR1 is SQVTM and CDR2 is ANQGSEA.